The TCR beta chain under discussion was sequenced for a study of cytomegalovirus exposure and HLA in healthy donors. It was with 60 Vbeta and 13 Jbeta primers that the PCR ran. Assay: immunoSEQ multiplex PCR; the TCRdb copy retains only in-frame clones and omits some. The table includes approximately 200,000 clones, approximately 84% detected once. Turning to this clone: Its specificity is unknown.

Study-wide findings and caveats: A later analysis showed TCR association rates differing by HLA locus, peaking at DRB1 and lowest at HLA-C.

This CDR3 is built from 15 residues. Germline V CDR1 and CDR2: SEHNR, FQNEAQ (reference sequence). J was trimmed by 4 bases and V by 2 bases; bases with no gene match: 8. Material: PBMCs. The chain couples TRBV7-9 to TRBJ2-7, with 7 bases fitting TRBD1. This TCR came from a woman aged 25 to 39 in good health and CMV-seropositive. The CDR3 DNA reads TGTGCCAGCAGCTTAACGTCCCAGGGACAGTACGAGCAGTACTTC. Its protein product is CASSLTSQGQYEQYF.